This T cell receptor (beta chain) was recorded in a study of blood T cells in healthy people across ages. The germline CDR1 and CDR2 sequences are MDHEN and SYDVKM. V gave up 7 bases and J gave up 4 bases, with 16 bases separating them. The CDR3 spans 14 residues. Study-wide points: Per-million-T-cell TCR beta diversity fell roughly linearly with age.

Sample-barcoded 5' priming and a J-beta primer mix drove a second PCR of roughly 7 to 11 cycles. Any given sample supplied a minimum of 2.5 million CDR3-containing paired-end reads. TCRdb reprocessed the 5' RACE reads with MiXCR, giving one entry per CDR3 protein. The sample carries 600,000 to 900,000 distinct CDR3 sequences, 25% to 30% recorded once. A remark on this clonotype: The antigen remains undetermined.

This sample also belongs to another study, concerning T cells of mothers and their children. This second study notes: The second PCR used the M1S primer, and this primer added sample barcodes and 2-4 random nucleotides. There were over 8.5 million TCR beta CDR3 reads from each mother and approximately 3 million from each child.

The receptor's source is a boy between 5 and 17 years old in good health. The chain combines TRBV28 with TRBJ1-1, with D possibly matching TRBD1 (6 bases). Sequenced material: blood. CDR3 DNA sequence: TGTGCCAGCACCTCAGGAGGGGGAAGCACTGAAGCTTTCTTT. Translation gives CASTSGGGSTEAFF.